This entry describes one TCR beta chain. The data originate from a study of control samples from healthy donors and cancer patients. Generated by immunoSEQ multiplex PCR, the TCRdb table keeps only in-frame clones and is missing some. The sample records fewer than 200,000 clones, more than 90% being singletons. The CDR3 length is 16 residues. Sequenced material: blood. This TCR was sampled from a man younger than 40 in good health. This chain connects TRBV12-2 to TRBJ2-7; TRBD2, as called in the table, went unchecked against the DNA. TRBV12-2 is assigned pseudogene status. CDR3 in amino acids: CASRRILAGTTYEQYF. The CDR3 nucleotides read TGTGCAAGTCGCCGAATCTTAGCGGGAACGACCTACGAGCAGTACTTC.